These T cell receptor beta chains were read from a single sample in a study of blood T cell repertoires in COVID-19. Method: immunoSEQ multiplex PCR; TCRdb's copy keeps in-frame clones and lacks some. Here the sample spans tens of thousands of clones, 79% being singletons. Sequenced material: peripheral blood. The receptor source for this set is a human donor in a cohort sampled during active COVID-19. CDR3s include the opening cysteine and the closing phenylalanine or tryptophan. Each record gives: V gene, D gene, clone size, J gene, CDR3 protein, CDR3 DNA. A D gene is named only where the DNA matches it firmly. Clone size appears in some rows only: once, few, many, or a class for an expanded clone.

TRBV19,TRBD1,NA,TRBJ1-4,CASRTSTGVGEKLFF,TGTGCCAGTAGGACCTCGACAGGGGTGGGTGAAAAACTGTTTTTT
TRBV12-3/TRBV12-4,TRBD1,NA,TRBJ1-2,CASSSDRDYGYTF,TGTGCCAGCAGCTCTGACAGGGACTATGGCTACACCTTC
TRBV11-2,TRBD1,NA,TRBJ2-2,CASSSLRQGGTGELFF,TGTGCCAGCAGCTCCTTGAGACAGGGCGGGACCGGGGAGCTGTTTTTT
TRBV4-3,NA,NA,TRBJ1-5,CASSQDVQTGISNQPQHF,TGCGCCAGCAGCCAAGATGTTCAAACAGGGATTAGCAATCAGCCCCAGCATTTT
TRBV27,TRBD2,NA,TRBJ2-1,CASSGSGRKNEQFF,TGTGCCAGCAGCGGCAGCGGGAGGAAAAATGAGCAGTTCTTC
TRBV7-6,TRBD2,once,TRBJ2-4,CASSLGPKGGTNIQYF,TGTGCCAGCAGCTTAGGACCCAAGGGAGGGACCAACATTCAGTACTTC
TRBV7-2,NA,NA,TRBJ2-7,CASSLNRAYEQYF,TGTGCCAGCAGCTTGAACCGAGCCTACGAGCAGTACTTC
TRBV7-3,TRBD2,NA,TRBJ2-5,CASRGLAGASFWETQYF,TGTGCCAGCAGGGGGCTAGCGGGAGCCTCTTTCTGGGAGACCCAGTACTTC
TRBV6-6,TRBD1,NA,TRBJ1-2,CASSERQGTHYGYTF,TGTGCCAGCAGCGAAAGACAGGGCACTCACTATGGCTACACCTTC
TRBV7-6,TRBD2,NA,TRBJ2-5,CASSLGVRSATSGRETQYF,TGTGCCAGCAGCTTGGGTGTCCGATCCGCGACTAGCGGGAGGGAGACCCAGTACTTC
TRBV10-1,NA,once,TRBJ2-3,CASSESAGVGDTQYF,TGCGCCAGCAGTGAGTCGGCAGGGGTTGGAGATACGCAGTATTTT
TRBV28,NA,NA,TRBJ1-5,CASISRGSGPQHF,TGTGCCAGCATCAGTAGGGGGAGTGGGCCCCAGCATTTT
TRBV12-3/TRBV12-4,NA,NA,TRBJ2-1,CASSLMSVNEQFF,TGTGCCAGCAGTTTAATGTCGGTCAATGAGCAGTTCTTC
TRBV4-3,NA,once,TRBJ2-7,CASSQGTGYEQYF,TGCGCCAGCAGCCAGGGCACAGGGTACGAGCAGTACTTC
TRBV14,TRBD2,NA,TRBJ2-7,CASSILAGAGEQYF,TGTGCCAGCAGCATTCTAGCGGGAGCTGGGGAGCAGTACTTC
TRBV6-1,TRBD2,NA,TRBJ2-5,CASSEGWLAGAWGETQYF,TGTGCCAGCAGTGAAGGGTGGCTAGCGGGAGCTTGGGGGGAGACCCAGTACTTC
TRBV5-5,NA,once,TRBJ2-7,CASSLWPYEQYF,TGTGCCAGCAGCTTGTGGCCCTACGAGCAGTACTTC
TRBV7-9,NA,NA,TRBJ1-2,CASSLKVRGYGYTF,TGTGCCAGCAGCTTAAAGGTTAGGGGCTATGGCTACACCTTC
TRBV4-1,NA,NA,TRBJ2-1,CASSQDPTRSYNEQFF,TGCGCCAGCAGCCAAGACCCCACTCGCTCCTACAATGAGCAGTTCTTC
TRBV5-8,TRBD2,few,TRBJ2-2,CASSSGRGWELFF,TGTGCCAGCAGCTCAGGGAGGGGTTGGGAGCTGTTTTTT
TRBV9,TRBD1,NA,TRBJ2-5,CASSVRGLETQYF,TGTGCCAGCAGCGTGAGGGGGCTGGAGACCCAGTACTTC
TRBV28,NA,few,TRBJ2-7,CASSGGPVYEQYF,TGTGCCAGCAGCGGGGGTCCCGTATACGAGCAGTACTTC
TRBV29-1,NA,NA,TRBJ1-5,CSVSGRGDQPQHF,TGCAGCGTTTCTGGGAGGGGGGATCAGCCCCAGCATTTT
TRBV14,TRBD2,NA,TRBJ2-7,CASSPWVGLAGGPNSYEQYF,TGTGCCAGCAGCCCATGGGTCGGACTAGCGGGAGGGCCTAACTCCTACGAGCAGTACTTC
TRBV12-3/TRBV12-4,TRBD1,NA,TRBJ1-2,CASTRQGVYGYTF,TGTGCCAGCACCCGACAGGGGGTTTATGGCTACACCTTC
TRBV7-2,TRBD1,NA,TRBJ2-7,CASSPAGQGYEQYF,TGTGCCAGCAGCCCCGCCGGACAGGGCTACGAGCAGTACTTC
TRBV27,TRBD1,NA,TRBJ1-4,CATRQGGEKLFF,TGTGCCACCAGACAGGGGGGGGAAAAACTGTTTTTT
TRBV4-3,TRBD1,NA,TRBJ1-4,CASSQSKQGFNEKLFF,TGCGCCAGCAGCCAAAGTAAACAGGGGTTTAACGAAAAACTGTTTTTT
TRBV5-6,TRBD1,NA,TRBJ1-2,CASRHTGGADYGYTF,TGTGCCAGCAGACACACAGGGGGGGCGGACTATGGCTACACCTTC
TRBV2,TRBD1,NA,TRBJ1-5,CASRGTATNQPQHF,TGTGCCAGCAGGGGGACAGCAACTAATCAGCCCCAGCATTTT
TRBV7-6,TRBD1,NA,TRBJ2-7,CASSLGGTGAEQYF,TGTGCCAGCAGCTTAGGAGGGACAGGGGCCGAGCAGTACTTC
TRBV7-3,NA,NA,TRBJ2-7,CASSFYQGEQYF,TGTGCCAGCAGCTTTTACCAGGGGGAGCAGTACTTC